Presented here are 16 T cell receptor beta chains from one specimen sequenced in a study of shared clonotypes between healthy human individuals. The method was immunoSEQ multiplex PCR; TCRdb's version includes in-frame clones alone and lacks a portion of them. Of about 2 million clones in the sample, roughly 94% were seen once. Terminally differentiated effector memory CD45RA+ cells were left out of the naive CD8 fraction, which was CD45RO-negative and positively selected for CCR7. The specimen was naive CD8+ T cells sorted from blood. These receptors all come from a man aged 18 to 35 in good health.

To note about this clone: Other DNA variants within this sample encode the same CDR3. The CDR3 DNA sequence: TGTGCCAGCAGCCTCAACTCTAACTATGGCTACACCTTC. This translates into CASSLNSNYGYTF. The rearrangement joins TRBV27 to TRBJ1-2; D is unclear. This CDR3 spans 13 amino acids. CDR1 is MNHEY and CDR2 is SMNVEV in the germline V gene (reference sequence). The V end lost 6 bases, the J end lost 0 bases, and 8 bases lay between the germline ends.

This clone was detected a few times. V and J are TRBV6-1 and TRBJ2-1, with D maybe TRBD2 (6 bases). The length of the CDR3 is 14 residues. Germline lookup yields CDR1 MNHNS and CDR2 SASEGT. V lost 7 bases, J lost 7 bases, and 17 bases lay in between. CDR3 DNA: TGTGCCAGCATTCTAATCCGGGGGTCTAATGAGCAGTTCTTC. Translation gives CASILIRGSNEQFF.

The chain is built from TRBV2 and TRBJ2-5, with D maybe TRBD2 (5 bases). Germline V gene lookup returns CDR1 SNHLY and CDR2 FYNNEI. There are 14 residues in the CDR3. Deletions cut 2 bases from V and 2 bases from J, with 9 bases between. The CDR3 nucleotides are TGTGCCAGCAGTGAAAGAGGGTTTCAAGAGACCCAGTACTTC. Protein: CASSERGFQETQYF.

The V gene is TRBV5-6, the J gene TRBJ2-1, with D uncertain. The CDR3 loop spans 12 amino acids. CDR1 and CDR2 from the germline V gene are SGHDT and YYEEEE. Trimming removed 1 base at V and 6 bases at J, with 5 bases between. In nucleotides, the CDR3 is TGTGCCAGCAGCTTGTATAGCAATGAGCAGTTCTTC. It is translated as CASSLYSNEQFF. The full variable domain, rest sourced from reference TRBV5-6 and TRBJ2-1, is DAGVTQSPTHLIKTRGQQVTLRCSPKSGHDTVSWYQQALGQGPQFIFQYYEEEERQRGNFPDRFSGHQFPNYSSELNVNALLLGDSALYLCASSLYSNEQFFGPGTRLTVL.

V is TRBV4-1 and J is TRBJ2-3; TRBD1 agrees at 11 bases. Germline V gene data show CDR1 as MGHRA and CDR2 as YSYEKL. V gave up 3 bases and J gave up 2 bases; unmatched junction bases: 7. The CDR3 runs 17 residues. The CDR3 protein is CASSQYRTGGYTDTQYF. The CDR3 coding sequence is TGCGCCAGCAGCCAGTACCGGACAGGGGGCTACACAGATACGCAGTATTTT.

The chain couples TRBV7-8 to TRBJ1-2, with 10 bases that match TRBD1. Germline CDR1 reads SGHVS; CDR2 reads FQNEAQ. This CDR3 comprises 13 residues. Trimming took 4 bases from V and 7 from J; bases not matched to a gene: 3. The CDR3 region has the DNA TGTGCCAGCAGCTCGGGACAGGGGTCTGGCTACACCTTC. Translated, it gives CASSSGQGSGYTF.

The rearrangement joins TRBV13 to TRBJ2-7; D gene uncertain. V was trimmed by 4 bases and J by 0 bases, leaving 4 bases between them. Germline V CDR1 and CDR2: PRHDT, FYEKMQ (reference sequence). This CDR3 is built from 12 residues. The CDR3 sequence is CASSYNSYEQYF. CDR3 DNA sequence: TGTGCCAGCAGCTACAACTCCTACGAGCAGTACTTC.

The CDR3 spells CAWSKGGAGNTIYF. The CDR3 coding sequence is TGTGCCTGGAGCAAGGGGGGGGCTGGAAACACCATATATTTT. The chain couples TRBV30 to TRBJ1-3; the D gene is possibly TRBD1 (6 bases). Germline loops: CDR1 GTSNPN, CDR2 SVGIG (reference sequence). The length of the CDR3 is 14 residues. The V gene lost 3 bases and the J gene lost 2 bases, with 11 bases spanning the gap.

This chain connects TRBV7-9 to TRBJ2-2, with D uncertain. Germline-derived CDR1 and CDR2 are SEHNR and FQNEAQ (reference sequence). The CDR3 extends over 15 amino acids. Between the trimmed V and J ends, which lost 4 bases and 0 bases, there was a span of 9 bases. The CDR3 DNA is TGTGCCAGCAGCTCCTTAGGATCGAACACCGGGGAGCTGTTTTTT. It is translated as CASSSLGSNTGELFF.

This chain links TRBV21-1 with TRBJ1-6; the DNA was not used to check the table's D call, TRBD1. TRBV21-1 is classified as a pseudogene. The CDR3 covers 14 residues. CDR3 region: CASRRTGPHSPLHF. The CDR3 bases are TGTGCCAGCAGGAGGACAGGGCCGCATTCACCCCTCCACTTT.

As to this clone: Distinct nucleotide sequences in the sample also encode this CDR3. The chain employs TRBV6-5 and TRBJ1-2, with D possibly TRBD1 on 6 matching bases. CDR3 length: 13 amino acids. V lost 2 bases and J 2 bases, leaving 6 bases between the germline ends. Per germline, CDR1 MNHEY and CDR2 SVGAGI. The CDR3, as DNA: TGTGCCAGCAGTTACGGGACAAACTATGGCTACACCTTC. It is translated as CASSYGTNYGYTF.

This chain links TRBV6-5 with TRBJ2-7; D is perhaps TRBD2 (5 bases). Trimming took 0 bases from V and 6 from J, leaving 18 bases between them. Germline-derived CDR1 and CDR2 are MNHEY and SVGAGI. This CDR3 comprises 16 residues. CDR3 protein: CASSYSVGEFVREQYF. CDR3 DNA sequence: TGTGCCAGCAGTTACTCTGTCGGGGAGTTCGTCCGCGAGCAGTACTTC.

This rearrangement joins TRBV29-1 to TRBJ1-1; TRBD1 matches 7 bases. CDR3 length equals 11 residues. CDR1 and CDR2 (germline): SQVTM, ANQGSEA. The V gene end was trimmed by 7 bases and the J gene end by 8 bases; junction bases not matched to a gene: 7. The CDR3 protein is CSGDRAGEAFF. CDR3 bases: TGCAGCGGTGACAGGGCTGGGGAAGCTTTCTTT. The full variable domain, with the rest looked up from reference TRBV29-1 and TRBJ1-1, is SAVISQKPSRDICQRGTSLTIQCQVDSQVTMMFWYRQQPGQSLTLIATANQGSEATYESGFVIDKFPISRPNLTFSTLTVSNMSPEDSSIYLCSGDRAGEAFFGQGTRLTVV.

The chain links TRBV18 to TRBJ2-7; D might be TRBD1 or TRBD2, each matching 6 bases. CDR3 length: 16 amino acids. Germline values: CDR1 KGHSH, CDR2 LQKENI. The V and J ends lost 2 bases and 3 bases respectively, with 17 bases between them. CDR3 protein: CASSPVSGAPDYEQYF. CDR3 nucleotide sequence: TGTGCCAGCTCACCAGTGTCGGGGGCTCCCGACTACGAGCAGTACTTC.

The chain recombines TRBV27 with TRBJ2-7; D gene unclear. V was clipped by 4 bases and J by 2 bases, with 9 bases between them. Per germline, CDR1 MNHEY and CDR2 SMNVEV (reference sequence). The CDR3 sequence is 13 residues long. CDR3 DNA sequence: TGTGCCAGCAGTTCGGAGAGAGCCTACGAGCAGTACTTC. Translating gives CASSSERAYEQYF.

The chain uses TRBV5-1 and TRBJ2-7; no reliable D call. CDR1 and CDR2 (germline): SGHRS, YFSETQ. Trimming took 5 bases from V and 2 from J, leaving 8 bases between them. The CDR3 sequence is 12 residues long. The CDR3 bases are TGCGCCAGCAGTTACGGACCCTACGAGCAGTACTTC. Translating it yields CASSYGPYEQYF.